These T cell receptor beta chains were read from a single sample in a study of read filtering for tumor transcriptome and immune sequencing. Each CDR3 protein gets one entry after TCRdb re-called the reads with MiXCR. The sample contains around 50,000 distinct CDR3 sequences, about 20% of which appear only once. Sequences were obtained from a population of CD138-negative cells sorted from bone marrow. All receptors come from a donor aged 40 or over with multiple myeloma. The CDR3 runs from the conserved cysteine through the conserved F or W. Fields, in order: J gene, V gene, clone size, D gene, CDR3 protein, CDR3 DNA. A D gene is named only where the DNA matches it firmly. The size entry is marked missing in some rows and otherwise reads once, few, many or a size class.

J gene: TRBJ2-1; V gene: TRBV20-1; clone size: few; D gene: NA; CDR3 protein: CSAPEISRVSNGQFF; CDR3 DNA: TGCAGTGCCCCGGAAATCTCGAGGGTATCCAATGGGCAGTTCTTC
J gene: TRBJ2-5; V gene: TRBV19; clone size: few; D gene: NA; CDR3 protein: CASSIFGETQYF; CDR3 DNA: TGTGCCAGTAGTATTTTCGGAGAGACCCAGTACTTC
J gene: TRBJ2-7; V gene: TRBV6-2/TRBV6-3; clone size: many; D gene: TRBD2; CDR3 protein: CASSYTSGRAGEQYF; CDR3 DNA: TGTGCCAGCAGTTACACTAGCGGGAGGGCCGGCGAGCAGTACTTC
J gene: TRBJ1-5; V gene: TRBV6-1; clone size: few; D gene: TRBD1; CDR3 protein: CASSERGTGTQPQHF; CDR3 DNA: TGTGCCAGCAGTGAACGAGGGACAGGGACTCAGCCCCAGCATTTT
J gene: TRBJ2-1; V gene: TRBV12-3/TRBV12-4; clone size: many; D gene: NA; CDR3 protein: CASSPAGPRGYNEQFF; CDR3 DNA: TGTGCCAGCAGTCCGGCGGGGCCCAGGGGCTACAATGAGCAGTTCTTC
J gene: TRBJ1-4; V gene: TRBV7-9; clone size: many; D gene: NA; CDR3 protein: CASTRWGASTNEKLFF; CDR3 DNA: TGTGCCAGCACCAGGTGGGGGGCCTCAACTAATGAAAAACTGTTTTTT
J gene: TRBJ2-7; V gene: TRBV6-6; clone size: many; D gene: TRBD1; CDR3 protein: CASSVPPRTGNYEQYF; CDR3 DNA: TGTGCCAGCAGCGTTCCGCCAAGGACAGGGAATTACGAGCAGTACTTC
J gene: TRBJ2-3; V gene: TRBV7-9; clone size: many; D gene: NA; CDR3 protein: CASSLAPIDTQYF; CDR3 DNA: TGTGCCAGCAGCTTAGCCCCGATAGATACGCAGTATTTT
J gene: TRBJ1-4; V gene: TRBV7-9; clone size: many; D gene: NA; CDR3 protein: CASSLAGKGEKLFF; CDR3 DNA: TGTGCCAGCAGCTTAGCAGGGAAAGGGGAAAAACTGTTTTTT
J gene: TRBJ2-7; V gene: TRBV28; clone size: many; D gene: TRBD1; CDR3 protein: CASSSKSGTASYEQYF; CDR3 DNA: TGTGCCAGCAGTTCGAAATCCGGGACAGCCTCCTACGAGCAGTACTTC
J gene: TRBJ1-1; V gene: TRBV11-1; clone size: many; D gene: NA; CDR3 protein: CASSLGQLYTEAFF; CDR3 DNA: TGTGCCAGCAGCTTAGGACAGCTATACACTGAAGCTTTCTTT
J gene: TRBJ1-4; V gene: TRBV12-3/TRBV12-4; clone size: NA; D gene: NA; CDR3 protein: CASSFGGTNEKLFF; CDR3 DNA: TGTGCCAGCAGTTTCGGGGGCACTAATGAAAAACTGTTTTTT
J gene: TRBJ1-4; V gene: TRBV5-1; clone size: NA; D gene: TRBD1; CDR3 protein: CASSLSTGGGNEKLFF; CDR3 DNA: TGCGCCAGCAGCCTATCGACAGGGGGCGGGAATGAAAAACTGTTTTTT
J gene: TRBJ2-2; V gene: TRBV19; clone size: few; D gene: NA; CDR3 protein: CASSIDHTGELFF; CDR3 DNA: TGTGCCAGTAGTATAGACCACACCGGGGAGCTGTTTTTT
J gene: TRBJ2-1; V gene: TRBV7-6; clone size: many; D gene: TRBD2; CDR3 protein: CASSTGTSVYNEQFF; CDR3 DNA: TGTGCCAGCAGTACCGGGACTAGCGTGTACAATGAGCAGTTCTTC
J gene: TRBJ1-1; V gene: TRBV20-1; clone size: few; D gene: NA; CDR3 protein: CSAVYRSQGRDTEAFF; CDR3 DNA: TGCAGTGCCGTATACCGATCCCAGGGTCGGGACACTGAAGCTTTCTTT
J gene: TRBJ1-1; V gene: TRBV18; clone size: many; D gene: NA; CDR3 protein: CASSPGQLPMNTEAFF; CDR3 DNA: TGTGCCAGCTCACCCGGACAGCTACCTATGAACACTGAAGCTTTCTTT
J gene: TRBJ2-2; V gene: TRBV20-1; clone size: many; D gene: TRBD2; CDR3 protein: CSVPSGRGTGELFF; CDR3 DNA: TGCAGTGTACCTAGCGGGAGAGGAACCGGGGAGCTGTTTTTT
J gene: TRBJ2-1; V gene: TRBV28; clone size: many; D gene: TRBD2; CDR3 protein: CASSLVSRLSGRPNEQFF; CDR3 DNA: TGTGCCAGCAGTTTGGTCAGTCGTTTGAGCGGGAGGCCCAATGAGCAGTTCTTC
J gene: TRBJ1-1; V gene: TRBV7-2; clone size: many; D gene: NA; CDR3 protein: CASSLNGNTEAFF; CDR3 DNA: TGTGCCAGCAGCTTAAACGGGAACACTGAAGCTTTCTTT
J gene: TRBJ2-7; V gene: TRBV6-2/TRBV6-3; clone size: many; D gene: TRBD1; CDR3 protein: CASSRVGTAYEQYF; CDR3 DNA: TGTGCCAGCAGCCGGGTCGGGACAGCTTACGAGCAGTACTTC
J gene: TRBJ2-7; V gene: TRBV5-1; clone size: NA; D gene: TRBD1; CDR3 protein: CASSLQGQGAYEQYF; CDR3 DNA: TGCGCCAGCAGCTTGCAAGGACAGGGCGCCTACGAGCAGTACTTC
J gene: TRBJ2-3; V gene: TRBV5-1; clone size: few; D gene: NA; CDR3 protein: CASSQTSRGDTQYF; CDR3 DNA: TGCGCCAGCAGCCAGACTAGTCGGGGAGATACGCAGTATTTT
J gene: TRBJ2-6; V gene: TRBV28; clone size: many; D gene: TRBD1; CDR3 protein: CASTTIRDSSISGANVLTF; CDR3 DNA: TGTGCCAGCACAACTATAAGGGACAGCTCAATCTCTGGGGCCAACGTCCTGACTTTC
J gene: TRBJ2-7; V gene: TRBV24-1; clone size: many; D gene: NA; CDR3 protein: CATSDTDATSYEQYF; CDR3 DNA: TGTGCCACCAGTGATACGGACGCGACCTCCTACGAGCAGTACTTC
J gene: TRBJ1-1; V gene: TRBV20-1; clone size: NA; D gene: NA; CDR3 protein: CSAMYTGASF; CDR3 DNA: TGCAGTGCTATGTACACTGGAGCTTCCTTT
J gene: TRBJ2-1; V gene: TRBV7-3; clone size: many; D gene: NA; CDR3 protein: CASSLSPTFRTETYNEQFF; CDR3 DNA: TGTGCCAGCAGCTTAAGTCCCACATTCCGGACAGAGACCTACAATGAGCAGTTCTTC
J gene: TRBJ2-5; V gene: TRBV20-1; clone size: NA; D gene: NA; CDR3 protein: CSARSIDRIQEIQYF; CDR3 DNA: TGCAGTGCTAGATCCATTGACAGGATCCAAGAGATCCAGTACTTC